One sample yielded the 16 T cell receptor beta chains listed below, sequenced in a study of blood T cell repertoires in COVID-19 (TCRdb year 2020). Libraries were prepared through the immunoSEQ multiplex PCR assay. Drawn from immuneACCESS, this table holds only the in-frame rearrangements with V and J called that TCRdb kept. Clones are partly lost; checked studies trace under half to an unresolved V gene and leave the rest unexplained. The sample profile shows about 300,000 clones; approximately 88% of them were found once. Roughly 6.7% of the sample rests with the top ten. The sample consisted of peripheral blood. All receptors come from a man younger than 35 who had recovered from COVID-19.

This chain links TRBV4-2 with TRBJ2-2; tentative D call: TRBD2 (6 bases). The germline CDR1 and CDR2 sequences are LGHNA and YNFKEQ. The CDR3 sequence is 16 residues long. V lost 0 bases and J lost 2, with 10 bases in between. The CDR3 here is CASSQDGGENTGELFF. CDR3 DNA sequence: TGTGCCAGCAGCCAAGATGGCGGGGAAAACACCGGGGAGCTGTTTTTT.

The chain uses TRBV7-2 and TRBJ1-2, with D hard to call. There are 16 residues in the CDR3. V was clipped by 5 bases and J by 0 bases, with 16 bases between them. CDR1 SGHTA and CDR2 FQGNSA come from the germline V gene. CDR3 in amino acids: CASSLQQYPTNYGYTF. The CDR3 DNA follows: TGTGCCAGCAGCCTCCAACAGTACCCCACTAACTATGGCTACACCTTC.

The chain recombines TRBV7-2 with TRBJ1-1; 10 positions agree with TRBD1. The germline CDR1 and CDR2 sequences are SGHTA and FQGNSA. V dropped 5 bases and J dropped 1; count of bases not matched to a gene: 1. The CDR3 is 14 residues long. The CDR3: CASSRDRGNTEAFF. As DNA, the CDR3 is TGTGCCAGCAGCCGGGACAGGGGGAACACTGAAGCTTTCTTT.

The genes are TRBV15 and TRBJ2-1, with TRBD2 identical over 7 bases. In germline, CDR1 is LNHNV, CDR2 YYDKDF (reference sequence). The ends lost 3 bases at V and 2 bases at J; junction bases unmatched: 4. The CDR3 is 15 residues long. Here the CDR3 DNA reads TGTGCCACCAGCAGGCTAGCGGTAGCCTACAATGAGCAGTTCTTC. Encoded protein: CATSRLAVAYNEQFF. The full variable domain, its missing parts supplied by reference TRBV15 and TRBJ2-1, is DAMVIQNPRYQVTQFGKPVTLSCSQTLNHNVMYWYQQKSSQAPKLLFHYYDKDFNNEADTPDNFQSRRPNTSFCFLDIRSPGLGDTAMYLCATSRLAVAYNEQFFGPGTRLTVL.

The CDR3: CAIRGLASTDTQYF. The CDR3 coding sequence is TGTGCCATCAGGGGACTAGCAAGCACAGATACGCAGTATTTT. V gene TRBV27 combines with J gene TRBJ2-3; TRBD2 agrees at 9 bases. Germline-derived CDR1 and CDR2 are MNHEY and SMNVEV (reference sequence). CDR3 length equals 14 residues. With 10 bases clipped from V and 0 bases from J, the junction kept 5 bases outside the gene matches.

This clone was recorded a few times. CDR3 sequence: CASSLTGTSGANVLTF. The CDR3, as DNA: TGCGCCAGCAGCTTGACAGGGACCTCTGGGGCCAACGTCCTGACTTTC. The chain has TRBV5-1 and TRBJ2-6; D might be TRBD1 (6 bases). V was clipped by 1 base and J by 0 bases, with 8 bases between them. Germline-derived CDR1 and CDR2 are SGHRS and YFSETQ. The CDR3 sequence is 16 residues long.

This clone was detected ten times or more. V gene TRBV12-3 or TRBV12-4 combines with J gene TRBJ1-2; no reliable D call. Trimming shortened V by 3 bases and J by 0 bases, and 5 bases separated the two germline ends. The CDR3 loop spans 13 amino acids. CDR3 amino acids: CASSFPANYGYTF. CDR3 nucleotide sequence: TGTGCCAGCAGTTTCCCAGCTAACTATGGCTACACCTTC.

This clone was counted once. The rearrangement uses TRBV4-1 and TRBJ1-3; D uncertain. Trimming took 2 bases from V and 8 from J, leaving 19 bases between them. Looked up from germline, CDR1 is MGHRA and CDR2 is YSYEKL. The CDR3 has 16 residues. CDR3 residues: CASSQQFIAEEDTIYF. CDR3 nucleotides: TGCGCCAGCAGCCAACAGTTCATCGCCGAGGAAGACACCATATATTTT.

This rearrangement joins TRBV21-1 to TRBJ2-7; TRBD2 is taken as the D call from the table, unchecked against the DNA. TRBV21-1 is listed as a pseudogene. CDR3 size: 16 residues. This CDR3 is CASSTRLVTGSYEQYF. The DNA for the CDR3 is TGTGCCAGCAGCACTAGACTAGTAACGGGCTCCTACGAGCAGTACTTC.

The rearrangement uses TRBV10-3 and TRBJ2-7; the match to TRBD2 covers 9 bases. The CDR3 has 16 amino acids. CDR1 ENHRY and CDR2 SYGVKD come from the germline V gene. V was clipped by 1 base and J by 0 bases; unmatched bases: 4. CDR3 loop: CAISELAGGGSYEQYF. CDR3 DNA sequence: TGTGCCATCAGTGAGTTGGCGGGAGGGGGCTCCTACGAGCAGTACTTC.

The rearrangement links TRBV5-1 to TRBJ2-6; no clear D. Germline values: CDR1 SGHRS, CDR2 YFSETQ. The CDR3 loop spans 15 amino acids. V lost 0 bases and J 0 bases, leaving 4 bases between the germline ends. The CDR3, as DNA: TGCGCCAGCAGCTTGGACAGCTCTGGGGCCAACGTCCTGACTTTC. Its translation: CASSLDSSGANVLTF.

The chain carries TRBV7-9 and TRBJ1-2; no clear D. This CDR3 is built from 12 residues. Per the germline V gene, CDR1 is SEHNR and CDR2 is FQNEAQ (reference sequence). Trimming took 3 bases from V and 8 from J, leaving 10 bases between them. CDR3 protein: CASSFSPQGYTF. The CDR3 DNA is TGTGCCAGCAGCTTCAGTCCGCAGGGCTACACCTTC. The whole variable domain, remainder taken from reference TRBV7-9 and TRBJ1-2, is DTGVSQNPRHKITKRGQNVTFRCDPISEHNRLYWYRQTLGQGPEFLTYFQNEAQLEKSRLLSDRFSAERPKGSFSTLEIQRTEQGDSAMYLCASSFSPQGYTFGSGTRLTVV.

The chain is built from TRBV18 and TRBJ1-5; 10 bases line up with TRBD1. Losses at the gene ends were 3 bases for V and 4 bases for J; bases not matched to a gene: 6. Germline V gene sequence: CDR1 KGHSH, CDR2 LQKENI. The length of the CDR3 is 16 residues. CDR3 bases: TGTGCCAGCTCACCTCCCGGGACAGGGGCAAATCAGCCCCAGCATTTT. Translation gives CASSPPGTGANQPQHF. The full variable domain, in which reference TRBV18 and TRBJ1-5 provide the parts outside the CDR3, is NAGVMQNPRHLVRRRGQEARLRCSPMKGHSHVYWYRQLPEEGLKFMVYLQKENIIDESGMPKERFSAEFPKEGPSILRIQQVVRGDSAAYFCASSPPGTGANQPQHFGDGTRLSIL.

V is TRBV4-2 and J is TRBJ1-1; D is uncertain. This CDR3 contains 11 residues. The V gene lost 4 bases and the J gene lost 8 bases, with 8 bases spanning the gap. Germline V lookup: CDR1 LGHNA, CDR2 YNFKEQ. CDR3 sequence: CASSPGPEAFF. CDR3 coding DNA: TGTGCCAGCAGCCCCGGTCCAGAAGCTTTCTTT.

The chain combines TRBV5-4 with TRBJ2-3, with TRBD2 identical over 9 bases. Trimming removed 0 bases from V and 6 bases from J; junction bases left unmatched: 8. Germline V lookup: CDR1 SGHNT, CDR2 YYREEE (reference sequence). The CDR3 loop spans 16 amino acids. The CDR3 coding sequence is TGTGCCAGCAGCTTGGAGGCGGGGGGGCCTACGGATACGCAGTATTTT. Amino acid sequence: CASSLEAGGPTDTQYF.

The gene calls are TRBV4-1 and TRBJ2-1; the match to TRBD2 covers 9 bases. The trim removed 0 bases at V and 7 bases at J, leaving 19 bases unmatched. Germline CDR1 MGHRA, CDR2 YSYEKL. The CDR3 loop spans 20 amino acids. The CDR3 region is CASSQDPLYLEAGGGNEQFF. The CDR3 nucleotides read TGCGCCAGCAGCCAAGATCCCCTCTACTTAGAAGCGGGAGGAGGTAATGAGCAGTTCTTC.